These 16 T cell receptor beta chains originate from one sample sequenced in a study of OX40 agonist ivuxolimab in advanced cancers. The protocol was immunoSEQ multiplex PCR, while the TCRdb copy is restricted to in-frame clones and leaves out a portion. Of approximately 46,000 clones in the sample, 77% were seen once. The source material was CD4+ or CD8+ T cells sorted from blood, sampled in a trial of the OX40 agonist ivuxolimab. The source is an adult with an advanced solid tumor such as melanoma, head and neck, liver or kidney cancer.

The CDR3 DNA sequence: TGTGCCAGCAGCTTAGATAGGGCCTCCTATGGCTACACCTTC. Translating it yields CASSLDRASYGYTF. This chain uses TRBV7-2 with TRBJ1-2; D unclear. The V gene's germline CDR1 is SGHTA and CDR2 FQGNSA. The CDR3 sequence is 14 residues long. V dropped 1 base and J dropped 4 bases, with 10 bases sitting between them.

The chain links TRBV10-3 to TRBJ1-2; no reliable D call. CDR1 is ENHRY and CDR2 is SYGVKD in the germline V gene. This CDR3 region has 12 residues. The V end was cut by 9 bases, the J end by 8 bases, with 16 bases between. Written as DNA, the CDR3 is TGTGCCATACAGAGACCCCTCGGAGGCTACACCTTC. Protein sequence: CAIQRPLGGYTF.

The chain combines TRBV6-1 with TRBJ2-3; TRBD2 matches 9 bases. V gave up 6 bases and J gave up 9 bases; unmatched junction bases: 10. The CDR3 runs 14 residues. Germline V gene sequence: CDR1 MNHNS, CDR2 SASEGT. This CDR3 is CASRHTQTSGTQYF. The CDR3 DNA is TGTGCCAGCAGACACACCCAGACTAGCGGCACGCAGTATTTT.

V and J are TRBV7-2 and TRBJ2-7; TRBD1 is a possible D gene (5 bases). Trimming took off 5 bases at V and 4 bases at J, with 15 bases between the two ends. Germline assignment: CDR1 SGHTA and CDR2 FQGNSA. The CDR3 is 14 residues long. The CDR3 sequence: CASSPGWALYEQYF. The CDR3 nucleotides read TGTGCCAGCAGCCCAGGGTGGGCCTTGTACGAGCAGTACTTC.

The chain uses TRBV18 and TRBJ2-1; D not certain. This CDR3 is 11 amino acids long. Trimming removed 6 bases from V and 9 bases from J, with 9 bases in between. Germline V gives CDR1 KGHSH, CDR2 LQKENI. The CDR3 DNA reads TGTGCCAGCTCGCCTATAGGTGAGCAGTTCTTC. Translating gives CASSPIGEQFF.

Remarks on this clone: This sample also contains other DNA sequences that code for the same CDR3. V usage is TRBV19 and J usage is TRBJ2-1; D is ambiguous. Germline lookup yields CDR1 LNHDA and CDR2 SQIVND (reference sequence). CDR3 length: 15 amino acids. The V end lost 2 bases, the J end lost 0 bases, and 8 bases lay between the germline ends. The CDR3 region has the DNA TGTGCCAGTAGTATAAGTGGAAGCTCCTACAATGAGCAGTTCTTC. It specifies CASSISGSSYNEQFF.

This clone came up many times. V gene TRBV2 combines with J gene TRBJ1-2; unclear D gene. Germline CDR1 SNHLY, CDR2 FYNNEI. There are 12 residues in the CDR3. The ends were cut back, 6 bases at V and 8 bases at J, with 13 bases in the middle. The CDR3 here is CASSPMAVGYTF. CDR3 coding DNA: TGTGCCAGCAGCCCCATGGCCGTCGGCTACACCTTC.

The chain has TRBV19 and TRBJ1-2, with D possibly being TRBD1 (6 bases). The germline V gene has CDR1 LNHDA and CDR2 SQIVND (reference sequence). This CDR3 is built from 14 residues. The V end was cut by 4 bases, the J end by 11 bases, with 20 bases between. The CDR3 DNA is TGTGCCAGTAGTAACTGGCAGGGGCCAACCGGTTACACCTTC. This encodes CASSNWQGPTGYTF.

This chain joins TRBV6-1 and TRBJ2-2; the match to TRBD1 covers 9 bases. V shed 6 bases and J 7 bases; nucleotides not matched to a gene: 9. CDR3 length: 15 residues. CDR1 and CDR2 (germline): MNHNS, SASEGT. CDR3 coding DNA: TGTGCCAGCAGCTCCGGGACAGGGACGGTCGGGGAGCTGTTTTTT. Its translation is CASSSGTGTVGELFF.

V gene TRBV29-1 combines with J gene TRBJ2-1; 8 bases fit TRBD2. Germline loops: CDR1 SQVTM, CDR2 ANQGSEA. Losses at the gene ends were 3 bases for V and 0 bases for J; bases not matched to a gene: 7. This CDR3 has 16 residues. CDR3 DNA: TGCAGCGTTGATGGTCGGGGGGGGGACTCCTACAATGAGCAGTTCTTC. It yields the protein CSVDGRGGDSYNEQFF.

The CDR3 DNA reads TGTGCCAGCTCACCCCTCGGGTGGGAGCAGGAGACCCAGTACTTC. Amino acid sequence: CASSPLGWEQETQYF. The chain combines TRBV18 with TRBJ2-5; possibly TRBD2 for D (5 bases). The germline gives CDR1 KGHSH, CDR2 LQKENI. V lost 3 bases, J lost 5 bases, and 16 bases lay in between. The CDR3 length is 15 residues.

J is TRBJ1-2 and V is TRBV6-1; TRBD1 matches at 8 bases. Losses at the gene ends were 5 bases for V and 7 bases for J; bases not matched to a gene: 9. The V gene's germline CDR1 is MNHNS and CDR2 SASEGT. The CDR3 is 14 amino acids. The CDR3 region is CASSYNQGAAGYTF. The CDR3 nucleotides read TGTGCCAGCAGTTATAATCAGGGGGCGGCTGGCTACACCTTC.

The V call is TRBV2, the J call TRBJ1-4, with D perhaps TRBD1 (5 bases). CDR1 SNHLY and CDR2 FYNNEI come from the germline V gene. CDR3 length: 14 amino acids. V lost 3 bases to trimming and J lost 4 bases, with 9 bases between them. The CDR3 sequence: CASSEQGFNEKLFF. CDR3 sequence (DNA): TGTGCCAGCAGTGAGCAGGGCTTTAATGAAAAACTGTTTTTT. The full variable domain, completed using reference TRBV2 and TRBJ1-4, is EPEVTQTPSHQVTQMGQEVILRCVPISNHLYFYWYRQILGQKVEFLVSFYNNEISEKSEIFDDQFSVERPDGSNFTLKIRSTKLEDSAMYFCASSEQGFNEKLFFGSGTQLSVL.

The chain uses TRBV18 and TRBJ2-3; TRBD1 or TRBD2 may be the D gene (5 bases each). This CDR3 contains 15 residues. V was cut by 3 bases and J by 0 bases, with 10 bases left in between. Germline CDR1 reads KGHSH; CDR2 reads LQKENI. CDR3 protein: CASSPGTQSTDTQYF. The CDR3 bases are TGTGCCAGCTCACCCGGGACCCAGAGCACAGATACGCAGTATTTT.

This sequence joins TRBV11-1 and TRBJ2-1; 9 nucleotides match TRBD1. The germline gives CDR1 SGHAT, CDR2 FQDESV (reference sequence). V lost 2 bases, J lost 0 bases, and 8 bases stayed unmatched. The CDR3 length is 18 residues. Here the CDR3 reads CASSLRGLTGGSYNEQFF. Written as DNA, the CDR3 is TGTGCCAGCAGCTTACGGGGCCTGACAGGGGGCTCCTACAATGAGCAGTTCTTC.

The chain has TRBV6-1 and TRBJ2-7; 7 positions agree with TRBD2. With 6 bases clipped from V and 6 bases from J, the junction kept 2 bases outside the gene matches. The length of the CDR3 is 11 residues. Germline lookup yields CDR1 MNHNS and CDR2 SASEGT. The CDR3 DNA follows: TGTGCCAGCAGGTCGGGGGGCGAGCAGTACTTC. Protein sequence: CASRSGGEQYF.